Listed here are 16 T cell receptor beta chains from one sample, sequenced in a study of regulatory T cells in long-lasting Graves disease. CDR3 regions were amplified by Arm-PCR using iRepertoire HTBI primers to build TCR beta libraries. TCRdb reanalysed the multiplex PCR reads using MiXCR and keeps one entry per CDR3 protein. The data contain approximately 400,000 distinct CDR3 sequences, around 16% of them seen just once; the ten biggest clones take up about 8.3%. The time point is: newly diagnosed GD, antithyroid drugs for less than 3 months. Scientists built the TCR library using RNA that was extracted from PBMCs. In addition, the sample was reused for a study of T cells in Graves' hyperthyroidism and ophthalmopathy.

Sequencing was performed on peripheral blood mononuclear cells (PBMCs), taken at new diagnosis, from a patient treated with antithyroid drugs. The receptors derive from a woman in her thirties or forties with Graves disease.

This clonotype was seen ten or more times. V and J are TRBV18 and TRBJ1-1, with 7 bases identical to TRBD1. The CDR3 length is 15 residues. Unmatched junction bases numbered 7, after V lost 3 bases and J lost 3 bases. Germline CDR1 and CDR2: KGHSH and LQKENI. The CDR3, as DNA: TGTGCCAGCTCACCGATCGGACAGGCTTACACTGAAGCTTTCTTT. Translating gives CASSPIGQAYTEAFF.

In this sample, this clonotype turned up many times. The chain has TRBV16 and TRBJ1-1, with D possibly matching TRBD1 (5 bases). This CDR3 is built from 14 residues. The germline V gene has CDR1 KGHSY and CDR2 FQNENV. V was trimmed by 3 bases and J by 1 base, leaving 9 bases between them. The CDR3 DNA reads as TGTGCCAGCAGCCAGTCTGGGGGGAACACTGAAGCTTTCTTT. This gives the protein CASSQSGGNTEAFF.

This clonotype has only a few counts. V is TRBV20-1 and J is TRBJ2-1, with D perhaps TRBD2 (6 bases). The CDR3 loop spans 17 amino acids. The germline CDR1 and CDR2 sequences are DFQATT and SNEGSKA (reference sequence). The V and J ends lost 5 bases and 1 base respectively, with 21 bases between them. The CDR3 region has the DNA TGCAGTGCTGGCTCGGGGGTTGCGGGCACGTCCTACAATGAGCAGTTCTTC. Translating it yields CSAGSGVAGTSYNEQFF.

This clonotype was detected only a few times. V and J are TRBV18 and TRBJ2-7; TRBD2 might be the D (6 bases). Germline-derived CDR1 and CDR2 are KGHSH and LQKENI. The V gene lost 1 base and the J gene lost 4 bases, with 11 bases spanning the gap. The CDR3 has 14 amino acids. The CDR3 region has the DNA TGTGCCAGCTCACCACTAGCGGTTCAATACGAGCAGTACTTC. It specifies CASSPLAVQYEQYF.

In this sample, this clonotype turned up many times. The chain has TRBV28 and TRBJ1-2; no definite D call. Germline V lookup: CDR1 MDHEN, CDR2 SYDVKM. Trimming removed 4 bases at V and 8 bases at J, with 17 bases between. The CDR3 consists of 14 residues. Here the CDR3 reads CASSSARNPRGYTF. CDR3 sequence (DNA): TGTGCCAGCAGTTCCGCCCGGAATCCGCGGGGCTACACCTTC.

At least ten counts were recorded for this clonotype. V is TRBV6-5 and J is TRBJ2-2, with D hard to call. Germline V gene lookup returns CDR1 MNHEY and CDR2 SVGAGI. Trimming took off 2 bases at V and 3 bases at J, with 7 bases between the two ends. The CDR3 runs 14 residues. The CDR3 reads CASSYSQDTGELFF. As DNA, the CDR3 is TGTGCCAGCAGTTACAGCCAGGACACCGGGGAGCTGTTTTTT.

This clonotype was seen ten or more times. The chain is built from TRBV10-3 and TRBJ2-5; D might be TRBD1 or TRBD2, each matching 5 bases. CDR1 ENHRY and CDR2 SYGVKD come from the germline V gene. Trimming left V 6 bases short and J 3 bases short, with 17 bases between. This CDR3 spans 15 amino acids. The CDR3: CAISQRDGKKETQYF. The DNA for the CDR3 is TGTGCCATCAGCCAGAGGGACGGCAAAAAAGAGACCCAGTACTTC.

This clonotype was recorded a few times. The chain recombines TRBV6-1 with TRBJ2-1; 8 bases match TRBD2. The V gene's germline CDR1 is MNHNS and CDR2 SASEGT. V dropped 9 bases and J dropped 6; count of bases not matched to a gene: 13. The CDR3 totals 15 residues. The CDR3 region has the DNA TGTGCCAGTATACGGGCCCCTGCGGGAGGCAATGAGCAGTTCTTC. Translation: CASIRAPAGGNEQFF.

For this clonotype: A much larger clone differs from this one at a single base, so this may be a read error. The rearrangement uses TRBV6-1 and TRBJ2-2; D remains unclear. CDR1 MNHNS and CDR2 SASEGT come from the germline V gene. This CDR3 is built from 15 residues. The ends were cut back, 7 bases at V and 9 bases at J, with 21 bases in the middle. CDR3 region: CASKTANLETRELFF. The CDR3, as DNA: TGTGCCAGCAAAACAGCAAATTTGGAAACCCGGGAGCTGTTTTTT.

The J gene is TRBJ2-7, the V gene TRBV7-2, with 10 bases matching TRBD1. The trim removed 4 bases at V and 2 bases at J, leaving 11 bases unmatched. Germline V gives CDR1 SGHTA, CDR2 FQGNSA. This CDR3 has 17 residues. CDR3 region: CASSSRSTGTGAYEQYF. The CDR3, as DNA: TGTGCCAGCAGCTCAAGGTCGACCGGGACAGGGGCCTACGAGCAGTACTTC. The whole variable domain, filled in from reference TRBV7-2 and TRBJ2-7, reads GAGVSQSPSNKVTEKGKDVELRCDPISGHTALYWYRQSLGQGLEFLIYFQGNSAPDKSGLPSDRFSAERTGGSVSTLTIQRTQQEDSAVYLCASSSRSTGTGAYEQYFGPGTRLTVT.

In its sample, this clonotype was seen many times. V and J are TRBV24-1 and TRBJ2-2; D gene uncertain. The CDR3 is made up of 15 amino acids. V dropped 9 bases and J dropped 0 bases, with 13 bases sitting between them. Per germline, CDR1 KGHDR and CDR2 SFDVKD. DNA of the CDR3: TGTGCCACCGAGGCGGCGGAGACGAACACCGGGGAGCTGTTTTTT. It is translated as CATEAAETNTGELFF.

This clonotype was observed a handful of times. The genes are TRBV11-2 and TRBJ2-1; no firm D call. With 2 bases removed from V and 9 bases from J, the gap between germline ends came to 11 bases. The V gene's germline CDR1 is SGHAT and CDR2 FQNNGV. The CDR3 has 13 amino acids. In DNA form, the CDR3 reads TGTGCCAGCAGCTTACCAGGCATGGGTGAGCAGTTCTTC. Encoded protein: CASSLPGMGEQFF.

The V call is TRBV13, the J call TRBJ2-3; TRBD2 is a possible D gene (6 bases). The CDR3 is 12 residues long. The germline V gene encodes CDR1 PRHDT and CDR2 FYEKMQ (reference sequence). V lost 6 bases and J lost 4, with 8 bases in between. The CDR3 DNA reads TGTGCCAGCAGATGGAGGGCAGATACGCAGTATTTT. Protein product: CASRWRADTQYF. Full variable domain (outside the CDR3, taken from reference TRBV13 and TRBJ2-3): AAGVIQSPRHLIKEKRETATLKCYPIPRHDTVYWYQQGPGQDPQFLISFYEKMQSDKGSIPDRFSAQQFSDYHSELNMSSLELGDSALYFCASRWRADTQYFGPGTRLTVL.

This clonotype was detected only once. Just one base apart from a much larger clone, this may be a read error. The V and J genes are TRBV7-9 and TRBJ2-7; 12 nucleotides match TRBD2. This CDR3 spans 20 amino acids. Germline CDR1 reads SEHNR; CDR2 reads FQNEAQ (reference sequence). The ends lost 5 bases at V and 2 bases at J; junction bases unmatched: 19. CDR3 in DNA: TGTGCCAGCAGCCCGAGGGACGCTTCGGAACTAGCGGGAGGCGCCTACGAGCAGTACTTC. Protein sequence: CASSPRDASELAGGAYEQYF.

The chain links TRBV6-1 to TRBJ2-1; perhaps TRBD2 as D (5 bases). Deletions cut 6 bases from V and 3 bases from J, with 15 bases between. CDR3 size: 15 residues. CDR1 is MNHNS, CDR2 SASEGT, per germline. CDR3 sequence (DNA): TGTGCCAGCAGCTCCACTAGTTTAGGCTACAATGAGCAGTTCTTC. Translating it yields CASSSTSLGYNEQFF.

This chain uses TRBV19 with TRBJ2-2; 8 nucleotides agree with TRBD2. Germline CDR1 and CDR2: LNHDA and SQIVND (reference sequence). CDR3 size: 17 residues. Losses at the gene ends were 3 bases for V and 6 bases for J; bases not matched to a gene: 12. The CDR3 coding sequence is TGTGCCAGTAGTATCGGGAGCGGGGGAAGCGGAGCCGGGGAGCTGTTTTTT. This sequence encodes CASSIGSGGSGAGELFF.